The 8 T cell receptor beta chains presented below share a single source sample, sequenced in a study of T cells in localized non-small cell lung cancer. Only in-frame clones appear in the TCRdb table, and some are missing; sequencing was by immunoSEQ multiplex PCR. The data show some 29,000 clones, about 87% seen once. This sample comprised peripheral blood, obtained before any cancer treatment. All receptors derive from a male donor at least 60 years old with stage I lung adenocarcinoma.

This chain joins TRBV5-1 and TRBJ2-5; a weak D match, TRBD2 (5 bases). This CDR3 contains 15 residues. Trimming cost V 0 bases and J 5 bases, with 14 bases left between them. Germline lookup yields CDR1 SGHRS and CDR2 YFSETQ. CDR3 sequence (DNA): TGCGCCAGCAGCTTGGGGATACGGGGTGCCGAGACCCAGTACTTC. Its translation is CASSLGIRGAETQYF.

The V gene is TRBV5-1, the J gene TRBJ1-5; 7 bases agree with TRBD1. V gave up 1 base and J gave up 0 bases; unmatched junction bases: 10. The CDR3 spans 18 residues. CDR1 is SGHRS, CDR2 YFSETQ, per germline. The CDR3 coding sequence is TGCGCCAGCAGCTTGACCAGACAGGGCACTAATAGCAATCAGCCCCAGCATTTT. Translation: CASSLTRQGTNSNQPQHF. The complete variable domain, with remaining parts taken from reference TRBV5-1 and TRBJ1-5, reads KAGVTQTPRYLIKTRGQQVTLSCSPISGHRSVSWYQQTPGQGLQFLFEYFSETQRNKGNFPGRFSGRQFSNSRSEMNVSTLELGDSALYLCASSLTRQGTNSNQPQHFGDGTRLSIL.

The chain links TRBV5-4 to TRBJ1-4; possible D gene TRBD1, 6 bases. The germline gives CDR1 SGHNT, CDR2 YYREEE (reference sequence). Trimming removed 4 bases from V and 5 bases from J, with 15 bases in between. The CDR3 extends over 15 amino acids. The chain's CDR3 is CASSLPGHGNEKLFF. CDR3 DNA: TGTGCCAGCAGCCTACCGGGACACGGAAATGAAAAACTGTTTTTT. Full variable domain (missing parts from reference TRBV5-4 and TRBJ1-4): ETGVTQSPTHLIKTRGQQVTLRCSSQSGHNTVSWYQQALGQGPQFIFQYYREEENGRGNFPPRFSGLQFPNYSSELNVNALELDDSALYLCASSLPGHGNEKLFFGSGTQLSVL.

The chain links TRBV18 to TRBJ1-5; 9 bases agree with TRBD1. The V gene end was trimmed by 2 bases and the J gene end by 2 bases; junction bases not matched to a gene: 7. The CDR3 has 17 amino acids. From germline, CDR1 is KGHSH and CDR2 LQKENI. In DNA, the CDR3 is TGTGCCAGCTCACCAGGGACAGGGAACGTTGGCAATCAGCCCCAGCATTTT. Protein sequence: CASSPGTGNVGNQPQHF. Supplemented by reference TRBV18 and TRBJ1-5, the full variable domain reads NAGVMQNPRHLVRRRGQEARLRCSPMKGHSHVYWYRQLPEEGLKFMVYLQKENIIDESGMPKERFSAEFPKEGPSILRIQQVVRGDSAAYFCASSPGTGNVGNQPQHFGDGTRLSIL.

This clone was seen once. This chain uses TRBV4-3 with TRBJ1-6; no definite D call. With 0 bases removed from V and 9 bases from J, the gap between germline ends came to 9 bases. Looked up from germline, CDR1 is LGHNA and CDR2 is YSLEER. CDR3 length: 14 amino acids. In DNA, the CDR3 is TGCGCCAGCAGCCAAGATAACCGGCGTTCACCCCTCCACTTT. Translated: CASSQDNRRSPLHF.

V gene TRBV7-7 combines with J gene TRBJ1-4; 8 bases agree with TRBD1. The germline V gene encodes CDR1 SSHAT and CDR2 FNYEAQ (reference sequence). The CDR3 is 15 residues long. The J segment lost 8 bases and the V segment lost 0 bases, leaving 5 bases of the junction unmatched. CDR3: CASSLAPTGAEKLFF. The CDR3 nucleotides are TGTGCCAGCAGCTTAGCTCCGACAGGGGCGGAAAAACTGTTTTTT.

The V gene is TRBV6-5, the J gene TRBJ1-6; weak D call: TRBD1 (6 bases). This CDR3 has 14 amino acids. Trimming took 6 bases from V and 4 from J, leaving 10 bases between them. Germline V CDR1 and CDR2: MNHEY, SVGAGI. As DNA, the CDR3 is TGTGCCAGCAGAACCGGGACATATAATTCACCCCTCCACTTT. As protein: CASRTGTYNSPLHF.

This clone was picked up a small number of times. The rearrangement joins TRBV2 to TRBJ2-1, with TRBD1 matching over 9 bases. The CDR3 length is 14 residues. Trimming cost V 6 bases and J 4 bases; bases outside gene matches: 4. Looked up from germline, CDR1 is SNHLY and CDR2 is FYNNEI. This CDR3 reads CASSRQGGYNEQFF. The CDR3 DNA is TGTGCCAGCAGCCGACAGGGGGGTTACAATGAGCAGTTCTTC.